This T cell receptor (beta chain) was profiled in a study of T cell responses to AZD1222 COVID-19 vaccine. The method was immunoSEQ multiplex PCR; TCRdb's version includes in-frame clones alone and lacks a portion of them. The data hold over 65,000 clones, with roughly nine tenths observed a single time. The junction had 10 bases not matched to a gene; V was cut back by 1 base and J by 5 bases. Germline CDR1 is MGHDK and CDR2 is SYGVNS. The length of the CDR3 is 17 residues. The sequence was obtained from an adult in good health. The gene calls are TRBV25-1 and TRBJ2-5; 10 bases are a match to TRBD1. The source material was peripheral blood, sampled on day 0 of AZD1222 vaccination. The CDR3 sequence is CASSESKGTGVGETQYF. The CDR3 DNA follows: TGTGCCAGCAGTGAATCGAAGGGGACAGGGGTAGGGGAGACCCAGTACTTC.